What follows are 25 T cell receptor beta chains derived from one specimen sequenced in a study of spatial heterogeneity in lung cancer. Findings and caveats of the study: One measure, the expanded intratumoral alpha and beta TCR count, tracked tumor mutation counts.

This sample's time point: sample taken at primary tumor resection. TCRdb re-called the 5' RACE reads through MiXCR, storing one row per CDR3 protein. The sample records about 8,400 distinct CDR3 sequences, approximately 8.3% being singletons. The antigens of these receptors remain unknown. The material sequenced was lung tumor tissue, taken at surgery. The receptors were gathered from a male donor with early-stage non-small cell lung cancer.

The chain uses TRBV3-1 and TRBJ1-2; D not resolved. The germline V gene encodes CDR1 LGHDT and CDR2 YNNKEL (reference sequence). There are 14 residues in the CDR3. V lost 0 bases to trimming and J lost 2 bases, with 7 bases between them. CDR3 DNA sequence: TGTGCCAGCAGCCAAGACGGTTACAACTATGGCTACACCTTC. Amino acid sequence: CASSQDGYNYGYTF.

The V call is TRBV30, the J call TRBJ1-5, with unresolved D. Trimming stripped 3 bases from V and 0 bases from J, with 18 bases between. Germline V gene lookup returns CDR1 GTSNPN and CDR2 SVGIG (reference sequence). The CDR3 runs 17 residues. DNA for the CDR3: TGTGCCTGGAGCCCCTACGATGCACAAGTTAGCAATCAGCCCCAGCATTTT. Its protein is CAWSPYDAQVSNQPQHF.

This clonotype has a handful of counts. Here the CDR3 DNA reads TGTGCCGGCTCCCGGACAGTAACAACAGATACGCAGTATTTT. Translated, it gives CAGSRTVTTDTQYF. The rearrangement joins TRBV2 to TRBJ2-3; maybe TRBD1 (6 bases). This CDR3 comprises 14 residues. From germline, CDR1 is SNHLY and CDR2 FYNNEI. With 11 bases removed from V and 3 bases from J, the gap between germline ends came to 18 bases.

This chain uses TRBV4-2 with TRBJ2-1; 12 bases align to TRBD2. Germline V gene lookup returns CDR1 LGHNA and CDR2 YNFKEQ. The CDR3 is made up of 14 amino acids. Trimming cost V 4 bases and J 7 bases; bases outside gene matches: 2. CDR3 nucleotides: TGTGCCAGCAGCCGGGGGACTAGCGGGAATGAGCAGTTCTTC. Protein product: CASSRGTSGNEQFF.

This clonotype counts as medium-sized. The genes are TRBV28 and TRBJ1-4; the D is unclear. Germline lookup yields CDR1 MDHEN and CDR2 SYDVKM. The length of the CDR3 is 13 residues. V was clipped by 5 bases and J by 7 bases, with 11 bases between them. The CDR3 here is CASSLRPREKLFF. The CDR3 region has the DNA TGTGCCAGCAGTCTTAGACCCCGTGAAAAACTGTTTTTT.

This clonotype rates as medium-sized (0.01 to 0.1%). The chain employs TRBV10-3 and TRBJ2-7; TRBD1 aligns across 9 bases. The V gene's germline CDR1 is ENHRY and CDR2 SYGVKD. This CDR3 region has 13 residues. The V gene end was trimmed by 7 bases and the J gene end by 1 base; junction bases not matched to a gene: 2. The CDR3 region has the DNA TGTGCCATCATGGGGACAGGGTCCTACGAGCAGTACTTC. Its protein is CAIMGTGSYEQYF.

This clonotype was observed many times. The V and J genes are TRBV7-9 and TRBJ2-5, with 13 positions matching TRBD2. From germline, CDR1 is SEHNR and CDR2 FQNEAQ (reference sequence). Losses at the gene ends were 1 base for V and 0 bases for J; bases not matched to a gene: 2. The CDR3 has 17 amino acids. The CDR3: CASSLGLAGGYQETQYF. CDR3 nucleotide sequence: TGTGCCAGCAGCTTAGGACTAGCGGGAGGTTACCAAGAGACCCAGTACTTC.

This clonotype appeared many times. This sequence joins TRBV19 and TRBJ2-1, with 9 bases aligning to TRBD2. Germline V lookup: CDR1 LNHDA, CDR2 SQIVND (reference sequence). V lost 5 bases to trimming and J lost 7 bases; unmatched junction nucleotides: 9. This CDR3 has 15 amino acids. The CDR3 loop reads CASSSGTSRKNEQFF. CDR3 nucleotides: TGTGCCAGTAGTTCCGGGACTAGCCGTAAAAATGAGCAGTTCTTC.

By proportion, this clonotype is medium-sized. The chain employs TRBV20-1 and TRBJ2-5; D may be TRBD2 (6 bases). The CDR3 runs to 11 residues. The V gene lost 6 bases and the J gene lost 7 bases, with 12 bases spanning the gap. The germline gives CDR1 DFQATT, CDR2 SNEGSKA (reference sequence). The CDR3 spells CSARGSRTQYF. Written as DNA, the CDR3 is TGCAGTGCCCGGGGGAGTCGGACCCAGTACTTC.

By sample fraction, this clonotype is medium-sized. The J gene is TRBJ2-1, the V gene TRBV15, with no clear D. V dropped 4 bases and J dropped 0 bases, with 10 bases sitting between them. The CDR3 covers 15 residues. Germline assignment: CDR1 LNHNV and CDR2 YYDKDF (reference sequence). Here the CDR3 reads CATSKRTGSYNEQFF. The DNA of the CDR3 is TGTGCCACCAGCAAAAGGACGGGCTCCTACAATGAGCAGTTCTTC. Combining the CDR3 with reference TRBV15 and TRBJ2-1 gives the whole variable domain DAMVIQNPRYQVTQFGKPVTLSCSQTLNHNVMYWYQQKSSQAPKLLFHYYDKDFNNEADTPDNFQSRRPNTSFCFLDIRSPGLGDTAMYLCATSKRTGSYNEQFFGPGTRLTVL.

By share of the sample, this clonotype is medium-sized. The chain employs TRBV6-6 and TRBJ1-5, with 8 bases fitting TRBD1. Germline-derived CDR1 and CDR2 are MNHNY and SVGAGI (reference sequence). The CDR3 has 14 residues. V lost 8 bases to trimming and J lost 7 bases; unmatched junction nucleotides: 10. CDR3 amino acids: CASRGQGRLQPQHF. Written as DNA, the CDR3 is TGTGCCAGCCGAGGACAGGGCCGGCTCCAGCCCCAGCATTTT.

This clonotype is labeled as medium-sized. The chain carries TRBV28 and TRBJ1-5, with D tentatively TRBD1 (5 bases). The CDR3 is 16 amino acids. V was shortened by 4 bases and J by 4 bases, with 17 bases between the two germline ends. Germline V gene sequence: CDR1 MDHEN, CDR2 SYDVKM. The CDR3 region has the DNA TGTGCCAGCAGTTCCTCCCGGGGCTCGTGGAATCAGCCCCAGCATTTT. This codes for CASSSSRGSWNQPQHF.

This clonotype was counted ten times or more. The chain uses TRBV11-3 and TRBJ2-1; 8 bases fit TRBD1. CDR3 size: 13 residues. Germline loops: CDR1 SGHNT, CDR2 YENEEA. Unmatched junction bases numbered 6, after V lost 5 bases and J lost 9 bases. CDR3 sequence: CASSPRDRTEQFF. The CDR3 DNA reads TGTGCCAGCAGCCCCCGGGACAGGACTGAGCAGTTCTTC.

A few counts support this clonotype. The V gene is TRBV18, the J gene TRBJ2-5; D gene unclear. CDR3 length: 12 amino acids. Germline CDR1 reads KGHSH; CDR2 reads LQKENI. V gave up 4 bases and J gave up 2 bases, with 5 bases separating them. The CDR3 here is CASSLRQETQYF. The CDR3 nucleotides read TGTGCCAGCTCACTGCGTCAAGAGACCCAGTACTTC.

This clonotype is deemed medium-sized. V usage is TRBV7-8 and J usage is TRBJ2-7; 7 bases fit TRBD1. CDR3 length equals 18 residues. The germline V gene encodes CDR1 SGHVS and CDR2 FQNEAQ. V shed 3 bases and J 0 bases; nucleotides not matched to a gene: 14. The CDR3 is CASSFGNLDRTSSYEQYF. As DNA, the CDR3 is TGTGCCAGCAGCTTCGGAAATTTGGACAGGACGAGCTCCTACGAGCAGTACTTC.

This clonotype has ten or more counts. The chain couples TRBV6-2 or TRBV6-3 to TRBJ2-1, with D possibly TRBD1 on 5 matching bases. Germline V lookup: CDR1 MNHEY, CDR2 SVGEGT. The CDR3 contains 16 residues. The V and J ends lost 6 bases and 0 bases respectively, with 15 bases between them. The chain's CDR3 is CASRGLQALSYNEQFF. The CDR3 nucleotides are TGTGCCAGCAGAGGGCTACAGGCCCTCTCCTACAATGAGCAGTTCTTC.

This clonotype is categorized as medium-sized (0.01 to 0.1%). CDR3 nucleotides: TGTGCCAGCAGCGCCGGGACAAAGAGCTCCTACGAGCAGTACTTC. Its translation is CASSAGTKSSYEQYF. This chain uses TRBV28 with TRBJ2-7, with D perhaps matching TRBD1 (6 bases). CDR1 MDHEN and CDR2 SYDVKM come from the germline V gene. V lost 6 bases and J 0 bases, leaving 15 bases between the germline ends. The CDR3 is 15 residues long.

This clonotype was observed many times. V usage is TRBV6-5 and J usage is TRBJ2-7, with 8 nucleotides matching TRBD2. Germline trimming cut 0 bases from V and 2 bases from J; bases unmatched to any gene: 6. Germline assignment: CDR1 MNHEY and CDR2 SVGAGI. The CDR3 length is 16 residues. CDR3 bases: TGTGCCAGCAGTTACTCGTTAGCGGGAACCCCCTACGAGCAGTACTTC. Translating gives CASSYSLAGTPYEQYF.

This clonotype counts as medium-sized. The chain uses TRBV29-1 and TRBJ2-3, with TRBD2 matching over 7 bases. V shed 4 bases, J shed 5 bases, and the junction held 12 bases outside the gene matches. The CDR3 sequence is 15 residues long. CDR1 is SQVTM and CDR2 is ANQGSEA in the germline V gene. The CDR3 loop is CSVVSRGSTVDTQYF. As DNA, the CDR3 is TGCAGCGTTGTATCTCGCGGGAGTACTGTAGATACGCAGTATTTT.

The gene calls are TRBV9 and TRBJ2-7; 12 bases map to TRBD1. The germline CDR1 and CDR2 sequences are SGDLS and YYNGEE. Unmatched junction bases numbered 8, after V lost 0 bases and J lost 7 bases. The CDR3 length is 16 residues. CDR3 DNA sequence: TGTGCCAGCAGCGTAGGCGCGGGACAGGGGGCAGATGAGCAGTACTTC. This codes for CASSVGAGQGADEQYF.

Sample share makes this clonotype medium-sized. This sequence joins TRBV20-1 and TRBJ2-2, with 7 bases that match TRBD1. This CDR3 is 13 amino acids long. Germline CDR1 DFQATT, CDR2 SNEGSKA (reference sequence). The V gene end was trimmed by 6 bases and the J gene end by 3 bases; junction bases not matched to a gene: 4. The chain's CDR3 is CSARGPYTGELFF. As DNA, the CDR3 is TGCAGTGCAAGGGGGCCCTACACCGGGGAGCTGTTTTTT.

This clonotype is medium-sized (0.01 to 0.1%) within its sample. The chain carries TRBV7-2 and TRBJ2-3; D unclear. Germline V gene sequence: CDR1 SGHTA, CDR2 FQGNSA. CDR3 length equals 14 residues. Trimming stripped 2 bases from V and 6 bases from J, with 12 bases between. CDR3 sequence: CASSLSWGGDTQYF. DNA for the CDR3: TGTGCCAGCAGCTTATCATGGGGTGGCGATACGCAGTATTTT.

This clonotype has just a few counts. This chain uses TRBV3-1 with TRBJ2-5; 7 nucleotides agree with TRBD1. Losses at the gene ends were 3 bases for V and 2 bases for J; bases not matched to a gene: 6. This CDR3 is 15 amino acids long. Germline V CDR1 and CDR2: LGHDT, YNNKEL (reference sequence). The CDR3 region is CASSHRGTEQETQYF. CDR3 DNA sequence: TGTGCCAGCAGCCACCGAGGGACAGAACAAGAGACCCAGTACTTC.

This clonotype is deemed medium-sized. The V call is TRBV20-1, the J call TRBJ2-7, with D perhaps TRBD2 (6 bases). Per the germline V gene, CDR1 is DFQATT and CDR2 is SNEGSKA (reference sequence). The CDR3 is 12 amino acids. Trimming took 1 base from V and 3 from J, leaving 7 bases between them. CDR3 residues: CSARVGGYEQYF. The CDR3 nucleotides are TGCAGTGCTAGAGTGGGGGGCTACGAGCAGTACTTC.

This clonotype was seen repeatedly, ten times or more. V and J are TRBV12-3 or TRBV12-4 and TRBJ2-5; TRBD1 agrees at 8 bases. Trimming at V came to 3 bases and at J to 5 bases, leaving 5 bases not matched to a gene. The CDR3 contains 14 residues. The CDR3 is CASSFSTGVETQYF. In DNA form, the CDR3 reads TGTGCCAGCAGTTTTTCGACAGGGGTGGAGACCCAGTACTTC.